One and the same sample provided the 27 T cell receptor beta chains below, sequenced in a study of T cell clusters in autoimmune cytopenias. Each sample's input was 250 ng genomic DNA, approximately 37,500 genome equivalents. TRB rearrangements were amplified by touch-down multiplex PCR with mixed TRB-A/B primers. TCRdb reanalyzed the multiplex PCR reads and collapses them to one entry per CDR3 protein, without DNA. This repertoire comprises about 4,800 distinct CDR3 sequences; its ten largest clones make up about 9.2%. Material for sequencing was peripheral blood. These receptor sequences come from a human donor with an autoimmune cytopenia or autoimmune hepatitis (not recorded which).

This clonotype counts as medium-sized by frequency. The CDR3 region is CAWSVRHYGYTF. The chain combines TRBV30 with TRBJ1-2. The CDR3 is 12 residues long. Looked up from germline, CDR1 is GTSNPN and CDR2 is SVGIG (reference sequence).

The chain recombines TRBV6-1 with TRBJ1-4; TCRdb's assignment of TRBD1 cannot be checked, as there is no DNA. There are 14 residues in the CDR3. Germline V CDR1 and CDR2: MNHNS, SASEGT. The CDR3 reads CASSEPDPGEKLFF.

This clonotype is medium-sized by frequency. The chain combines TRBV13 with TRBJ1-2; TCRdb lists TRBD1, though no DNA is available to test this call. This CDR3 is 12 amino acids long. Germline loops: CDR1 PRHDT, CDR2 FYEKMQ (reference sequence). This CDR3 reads CASSLPGRGYTF. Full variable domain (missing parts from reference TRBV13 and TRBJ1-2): AAGVIQSPRHLIKEKRETATLKCYPIPRHDTVYWYQQGPGQDPQFLISFYEKMQSDKGSIPDRFSAQQFSDYHSELNMSSLELGDSALYFCASSLPGRGYTFGSGTRLTVV.

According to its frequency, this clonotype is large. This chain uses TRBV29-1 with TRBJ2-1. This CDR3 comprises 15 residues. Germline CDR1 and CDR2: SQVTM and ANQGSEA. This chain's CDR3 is CSAGSPESSYNEQFF.

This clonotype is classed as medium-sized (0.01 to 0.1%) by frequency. This CDR3 reads CAWSLGWTGELFF. This sequence joins TRBV30 and TRBJ2-2. This CDR3 contains 13 residues. Germline V gene lookup returns CDR1 GTSNPN and CDR2 SVGIG (reference sequence).

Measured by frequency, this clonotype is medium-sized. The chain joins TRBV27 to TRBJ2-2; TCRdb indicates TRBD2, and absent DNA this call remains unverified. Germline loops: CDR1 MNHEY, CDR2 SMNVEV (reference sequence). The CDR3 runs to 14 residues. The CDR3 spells CASHSGRNTGELFF.

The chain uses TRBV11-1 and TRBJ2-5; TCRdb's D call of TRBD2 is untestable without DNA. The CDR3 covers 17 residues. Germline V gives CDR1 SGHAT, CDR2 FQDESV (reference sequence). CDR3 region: CASSLEVGAGGPKTQYF.

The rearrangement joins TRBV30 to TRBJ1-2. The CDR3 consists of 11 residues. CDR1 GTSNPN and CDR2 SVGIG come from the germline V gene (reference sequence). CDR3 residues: CAWGRGLGYTF.

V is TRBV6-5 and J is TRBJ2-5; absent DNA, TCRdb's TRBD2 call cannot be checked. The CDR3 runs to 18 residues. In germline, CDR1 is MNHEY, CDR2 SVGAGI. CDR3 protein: CASSASPASGSRRETQYF.

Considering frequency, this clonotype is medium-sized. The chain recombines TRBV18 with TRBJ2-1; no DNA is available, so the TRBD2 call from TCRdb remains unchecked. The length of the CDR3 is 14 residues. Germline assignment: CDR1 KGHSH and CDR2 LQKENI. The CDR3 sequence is CASSSVSGYNEQFF.

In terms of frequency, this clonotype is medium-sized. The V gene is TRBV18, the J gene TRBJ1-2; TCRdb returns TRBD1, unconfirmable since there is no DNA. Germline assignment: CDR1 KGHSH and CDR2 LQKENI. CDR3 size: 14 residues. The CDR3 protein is CASSPASRGYGYTF.

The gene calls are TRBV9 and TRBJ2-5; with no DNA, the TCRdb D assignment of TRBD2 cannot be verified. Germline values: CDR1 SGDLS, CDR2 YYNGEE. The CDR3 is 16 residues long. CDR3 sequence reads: CASSLSPDPQVETQYF.

The chain's CDR3 is CSARGDSGETTPDTQYF. The chain uses TRBV20-1 and TRBJ2-3; TCRdb designates TRBD2, a call that cannot be tested without DNA. The germline CDR1 and CDR2 sequences are DFQATT and SNEGSKA (reference sequence). The CDR3 contains 17 residues.

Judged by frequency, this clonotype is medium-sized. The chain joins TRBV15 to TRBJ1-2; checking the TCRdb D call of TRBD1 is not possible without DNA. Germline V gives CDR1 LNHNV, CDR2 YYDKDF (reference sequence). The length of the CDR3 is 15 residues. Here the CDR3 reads CATSRAFPNRDGYTF.

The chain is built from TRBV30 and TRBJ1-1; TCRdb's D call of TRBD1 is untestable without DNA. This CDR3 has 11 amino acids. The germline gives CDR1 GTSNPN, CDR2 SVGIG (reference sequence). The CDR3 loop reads CAWSRQVEAFF.

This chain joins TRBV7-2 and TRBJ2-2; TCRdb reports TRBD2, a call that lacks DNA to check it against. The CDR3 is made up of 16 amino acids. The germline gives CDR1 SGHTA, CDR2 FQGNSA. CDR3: CASSLAGLLNTGELFF.

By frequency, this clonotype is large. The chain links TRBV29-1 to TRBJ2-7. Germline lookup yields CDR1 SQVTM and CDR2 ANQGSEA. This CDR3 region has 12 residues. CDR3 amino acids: CSVGIGWYEQYF.

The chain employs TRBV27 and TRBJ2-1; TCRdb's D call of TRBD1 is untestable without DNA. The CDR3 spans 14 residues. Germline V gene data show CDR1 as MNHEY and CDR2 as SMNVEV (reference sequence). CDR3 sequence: CATGTGTWLSEQFF.

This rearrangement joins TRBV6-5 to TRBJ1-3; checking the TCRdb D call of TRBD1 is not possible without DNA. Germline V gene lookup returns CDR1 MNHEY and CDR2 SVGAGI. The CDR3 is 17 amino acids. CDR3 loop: CASSLTGTGVVGNTIYF.

This CDR3 reads CASSLGTSGLGETQYF. The rearrangement joins TRBV7-6 to TRBJ2-5; the D call from TCRdb, TRBD1, cannot be confirmed without DNA. The CDR3 is made up of 16 amino acids. CDR1 is SGHVS, CDR2 FNYEAQ, per germline. Full variable domain (remainder filled in from reference TRBV7-6 and TRBJ2-5): GAGVSQSPRYKVTKRGQDVALRCDPISGHVSLYWYRQALGQGPEFLTYFNYEAQQDKSGLPNDRFSAERPEGSISTLTIQRTEQRDSAMYRCASSLGTSGLGETQYFGPGTRLLVL.

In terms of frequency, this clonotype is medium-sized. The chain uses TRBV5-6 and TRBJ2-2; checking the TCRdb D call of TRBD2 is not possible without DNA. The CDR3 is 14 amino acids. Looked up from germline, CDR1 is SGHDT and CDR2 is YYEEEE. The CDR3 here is CASSETSSGGELFF.

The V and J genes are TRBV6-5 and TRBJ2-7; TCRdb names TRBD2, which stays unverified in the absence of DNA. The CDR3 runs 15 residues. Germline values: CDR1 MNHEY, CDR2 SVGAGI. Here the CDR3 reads CASSPSGRGSYEQYF.

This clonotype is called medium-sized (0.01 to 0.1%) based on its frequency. CDR3 residues: CSAQEDIRNTIYF. This chain uses TRBV29-1 with TRBJ1-3; TCRdb calls TRBD1, which cannot be checked without DNA. The germline V gene encodes CDR1 SQVTM and CDR2 ANQGSEA. The CDR3 runs to 13 residues.

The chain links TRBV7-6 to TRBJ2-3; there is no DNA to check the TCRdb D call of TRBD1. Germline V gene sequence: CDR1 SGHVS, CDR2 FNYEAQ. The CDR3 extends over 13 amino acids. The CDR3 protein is CASSWGSTDTQYF.

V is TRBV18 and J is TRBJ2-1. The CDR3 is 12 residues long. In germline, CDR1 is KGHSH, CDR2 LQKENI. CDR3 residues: CASSPFYNEQFF.

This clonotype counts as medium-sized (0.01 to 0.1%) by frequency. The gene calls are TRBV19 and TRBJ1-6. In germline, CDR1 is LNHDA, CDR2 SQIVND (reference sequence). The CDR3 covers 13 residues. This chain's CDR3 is CASRNLDNSPLHF.

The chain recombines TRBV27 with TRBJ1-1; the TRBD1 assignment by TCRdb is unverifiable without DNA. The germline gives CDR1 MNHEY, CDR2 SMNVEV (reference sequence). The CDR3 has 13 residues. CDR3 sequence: CASSLWGATEAFF.